This T cell receptor (beta chain) was recorded in a study of control samples from healthy donors and cancer patients. V shed 6 bases and J 7 bases; nucleotides not matched to a gene: 9. CDR1 is MDHEN and CDR2 is SYDVKM in the germline V gene. The CDR3 covers 14 residues. Sequencing used immunoSEQ multiplex PCR; TCRdb keeps in-frame clones, though not all of them. Here the sample spans under 150,000 clones, approximately 87% being singletons. Sequencing was done on a sample of blood. The source is a man aged 55 to 70 in good health. The chain employs TRBV28 and TRBJ1-5, with 7 nucleotides matching TRBD1. In DNA form, the CDR3 reads TGTGCCAGCAGACCCACAGGGGCGCGGCAGCCCCAGCATTTT. Protein product: CASRPTGARQPQHF.